This paragraph reports one T cell receptor beta chain. Here immunoSEQ multiplex PCR was the method, and the copy in TCRdb shows in-frame clones only, minus some. The data hold 310,000 or so clones, with 70% to 90% observed a single time. V shed 3 bases and J 4 bases; nucleotides not matched to a gene: 8. Germline CDR1 reads SGHTA; CDR2 reads FQGNSA. The CDR3 totals 15 residues. These data originate in a study of blood T cell repertoires in COVID-19. Study-level information: T cells, B-cell-depleted T cells, or PBMCs provided the cDNA or gDNA that served as material.

Clinical history as reported by participants underpinned cohort assignment. Symptom resolution, clearance, or two negative PCRs marked donors in Cohort 3 as recovered. The chain carries TRBV7-2 and TRBJ1-2; 7 bases are shared with TRBD1. The clonotype comes from a woman aged 35 to 49 who had recovered from COVID-19. Sequencing was done on a sample of PBMCs or T cells enriched from blood (not recorded which). The CDR3 nucleotides read TGTGCCAGCAGCTTCCGGGACAGTGCTACCTATGGCTACACCTTC. It translates to CASSFRDSATYGYTF.